This T cell receptor (beta chain) was recovered during a study of blood T cells in healthy people across ages. Study results and limitations: Unknown CMV status may confound age-related changes in expanded clones.

This clonotype was seen a handful of times. Its specificity is not known. Healthy individuals of Caucasian origin from Russia, aged about 6 to 90, served as donors. Every sample had a minimum of 6.5 million PBMCs isolated. Combining a sample-barcoded 5' primer with a J-beta primer mix, a second PCR ran for about 7 to 11 cycles. TCRdb re-derived calls from the 5' RACE reads in MiXCR, one entry per CDR3 protein. Counted here are approximately 1.5 million distinct CDR3 sequences, roughly two fifths occurring once; the ten biggest clones make up under 5%. This CDR3 spans 15 amino acids. CDR1 is DFQATT and CDR2 is SNEGSKA in the germline V gene (reference sequence). Trimming removed 6 bases from V and 4 bases from J; junction bases left unmatched: 11.

The clonotype was recovered from a woman younger than 30 in good health. The sample taken for sequencing was blood. The V call is TRBV20-1, the J call TRBJ2-5, with 10 bases matching TRBD2. This chain's CDR3 is CSAAPAGGPRETQYF. The DNA for the CDR3 is TGCAGTGCAGCACCAGCGGGGGGGCCAAGAGAGACCCAGTACTTC.